One sample yielded the 27 T cell receptor beta chains listed below, sequenced in a study of blood T cells in healthy people across ages. Sample-barcoded 5' priming and a J-beta primer mix drove a second PCR of roughly 6 to 12 cycles. TCRdb reprocessed the 5' RACE reads with MiXCR, giving one entry per CDR3 protein. This table holds about 1,500,000 distinct CDR3 sequences, around two fifths found once. Sequenced material: blood. The receptors were sampled from a woman between 18 and 29 years old in good health.

For the CDR3, the DNA is TGTGCCAGCAACCCCCTCCAAACGGGAGATGAGCAGTTCTTC. Encoded protein: CASNPLQTGDEQFF. The V and J genes are TRBV7-9 and TRBJ2-1, with D maybe TRBD2 (6 bases). V was cut by 7 bases and J by 8 bases, with 18 bases left in between. The germline CDR1 and CDR2 sequences are SEHNR and FQNEAQ (reference sequence). This CDR3 is built from 14 residues.

Comments on this clonotype: One junction end does not reproduce the germline sequence, and a read error may be involved. This chain uses TRBV4-1 with TRBJ2-3, with D perhaps matching TRBD2 (6 bases). Germline values: CDR1 MGHRA, CDR2 YSYEKL. This CDR3 region has 16 residues. CDR3 residues: CASSPSGSSVADTRYF. The CDR3 nucleotides are TGCGCCAGCAGCCCAAGTGGTTCTAGCGTGGCAGATACGCGGTATTTT.

By share, this clonotype ranks as medium-sized. V gene TRBV7-2 combines with J gene TRBJ2-5; no firm D call. Trimming took off 1 base at V and 2 bases at J, with 11 bases between the two ends. The CDR3 consists of 15 residues. Germline lookup yields CDR1 SGHTA and CDR2 FQGNSA. DNA of the CDR3: TGTGCCAGCAGCTTAGGACCAAAAGGGCAAGAGACCCAGTACTTC. Its protein is CASSLGPKGQETQYF.

The chain recombines TRBV6-2 or TRBV6-3 with TRBJ2-7; 12 bases align to TRBD2. J lost 2 bases, V lost 8 bases, and 10 bases had no gene match. Germline V gene lookup returns CDR1 MNHEY and CDR2 SVGEGT. This CDR3 comprises 16 residues. CDR3 nucleotide sequence: TGTGCCAGCCGCTCCCTCAGGACTAGCGGGACCTACGAGCAGTACTTC. The encoded protein is CASRSLRTSGTYEQYF.

The chain couples TRBV27 to TRBJ2-3, with TRBD2 identical over 10 bases. The V segment lost 4 bases and the J segment 10 bases; nucleotides outside the gene matches: 17. This CDR3 is built from 17 residues. Germline V lookup: CDR1 MNHEY, CDR2 SMNVEV (reference sequence). In nucleotides, the CDR3 is TGTGCCAGCAGTTGGCCTGACGGGGCTTCCGGGACTAGCGCGCAGTATTTT. This codes for CASSWPDGASGTSAQYF.

This chain connects TRBV12-3 or TRBV12-4 to TRBJ1-5; 8 bases agree with TRBD1. The CDR3 sequence is 16 residues long. Losses at the gene ends were 6 bases for V and 0 bases for J; bases not matched to a gene: 7. For the CDR3, the DNA is TGTGCCAGCAGATCGAGCCAGGGGGCTAGCAATCAGCCCCAGCATTTT. This sequence encodes CASRSSQGASNQPQHF.

The chain links TRBV7-9 to TRBJ1-5; TRBD1 might be the D (5 bases). The CDR3 is 14 amino acids. Between the trimmed V and J ends, which lost 4 bases and 4 bases, there was a span of 11 bases. Germline values: CDR1 SEHNR, CDR2 FQNEAQ (reference sequence). CDR3 nucleotides: TGTGCCAGCAGCTATGGACAACCGAATCAGCCCCAGCATTTT. This translates into CASSYGQPNQPQHF. Drawing the rest from reference TRBV7-9 and TRBJ1-5, the complete variable domain is DTGVSQNPRHKITKRGQNVTFRCDPISEHNRLYWYRQTLGQGPEFLTYFQNEAQLEKSRLLSDRFSAERPKGSFSTLEIQRTEQGDSAMYLCASSYGQPNQPQHFGDGTRLSIL.

This sequence joins TRBV20-1 and TRBJ2-3; D may be TRBD1 or TRBD2 (5 bases each). V was clipped by 3 bases and J by 2 bases, with 21 bases between them. The CDR3 covers 17 residues. Per germline, CDR1 DFQATT and CDR2 SNEGSKA (reference sequence). The CDR3 spells CSASGVAGNGITDTQYF. The CDR3 DNA reads TGCAGTGCTAGCGGGGTAGCAGGGAACGGGATCACAGATACGCAGTATTTT.

The J gene is TRBJ1-2, the V gene TRBV6-1, with D possibly being TRBD1 (6 bases). The V gene's germline CDR1 is MNHNS and CDR2 SASEGT. The CDR3 sequence is 13 residues long. Trimming removed 7 bases from V and 6 bases from J, with 15 bases in between. The CDR3 region has the DNA TGTGCCAGCAACCAGGACGGGGGCGATGGCTACACCTTC. Its translation: CASNQDGGDGYTF.

The chain is built from TRBV10-3 and TRBJ2-7; D remains ambiguous. The V end lost 11 bases, the J end lost 3 bases, and 11 bases lay between the germline ends. The CDR3 totals 11 residues. The V gene's germline CDR1 is ENHRY and CDR2 SYGVKD. Here the CDR3 reads CAARTGYEQYF. CDR3 in DNA: TGTGCCGCCAGAACGGGCTACGAGCAGTACTTC.

This clonotype has a handful of counts. The chain combines TRBV27 with TRBJ2-3, with 12 bases matching TRBD2. CDR3 length: 19 residues. Germline V gives CDR1 MNHEY, CDR2 SMNVEV (reference sequence). V gave up 5 bases and J gave up 6 bases; unmatched junction bases: 18. CDR3 residues: CASSPRLAGALFFRDTQYF. The CDR3, as DNA: TGTGCCAGCAGTCCCCGACTAGCGGGGGCCCTCTTCTTCAGGGATACGCAGTATTTT.

This clonotype occurred a few times. The chain joins TRBV2 to TRBJ2-1; D perhaps matches TRBD2 (6 bases). The CDR3 loop spans 15 amino acids. CDR1 and CDR2 from the germline V gene are SNHLY and FYNNEI. Trimming stripped 5 bases from V and 3 bases from J, with 14 bases between. In DNA form, the CDR3 reads TGTGCCAGCAGTTCGGGCGGGGACCGCTACAATGAGCAGTTCTTC. Translated: CASSSGGDRYNEQFF.

This clonotype was seen a handful of times. The chain couples TRBV7-3 to TRBJ2-1, with 8 bases that match TRBD1. The closer fit of TRBJ2-7 to the DNA end suggests the J call may be wrong. CDR3 length equals 15 residues. The germline CDR1 and CDR2 sequences are SGHTA and FQGTGA. As DNA, the CDR3 is TGTGCCAGCAGCCTTCAGGGGGCATCCTACAATGAGCAGTACTTC. It translates to CASSLQGASYNEQYF.

The rearrangement links TRBV20-1 to TRBJ2-5; 7 positions agree with TRBD2. There are 15 residues in the CDR3. Germline-derived CDR1 and CDR2 are DFQATT and SNEGSKA (reference sequence). V gave up 3 bases and J gave up 1 base; unmatched junction bases: 8. CDR3 sequence (DNA): TGCAGTGCTAGCCCCCCTAGCGGACTCCAAGAGACCCAGTACTTC. Its translation: CSASPPSGLQETQYF.

The chain employs TRBV7-9 and TRBJ2-4; the match to TRBD2 covers 9 bases. The J call may be mistaken, given a closer DNA end match to TRBJ2-7. The CDR3 totals 15 residues. The germline V gene has CDR1 SEHNR and CDR2 FQNEAQ (reference sequence). CDR3 nucleotide sequence: TGTGCCAGCAGCTTCGTAGCGGGAGAGGGGTACGAGCAGTACTTC. Encoded protein: CASSFVAGEGYEQYF.

V usage is TRBV7-2 and J usage is TRBJ2-1, with TRBD2 matching 8 bases. With 6 bases clipped from V and 0 bases from J, the junction kept 4 bases outside the gene matches. The CDR3 totals 15 residues. Germline loops: CDR1 SGHTA, CDR2 FQGNSA. The CDR3 region has the DNA TGTGCCAGCAGACGCCGGGAGGGCTCCTACAATGAGCAGTTCTTC. Protein sequence: CASRRREGSYNEQFF.

There are a few counts of this clonotype. The chain links TRBV11-2 to TRBJ2-4; 9 bases map to TRBD2. The DNA end lines up better with TRBJ2-5; the J call may be wrong. Per the germline V gene, CDR1 is SGHAT and CDR2 is FQNNGV. The CDR3 runs 15 residues. The CDR3 coding sequence is TGTGCCAGCAGCTTAGGGGAGCGGGAGGAAGAGACCCAGTACTTC. Protein sequence: CASSLGEREEETQYF.

The V gene is TRBV20-1, the J gene TRBJ2-7; 12 bases agree with TRBD2. The germline V gene encodes CDR1 DFQATT and CDR2 SNEGSKA (reference sequence). Trimming took 6 bases from V and 6 from J; bases not matched to a gene: 9. This CDR3 spans 14 amino acids. CDR3 nucleotides: TGCAGTGCCCACCTGGGGGGACTAGCGGGCGAGCAGTACTTC. Its protein product is CSAHLGGLAGEQYF.

This clonotype has just a few counts. This chain uses TRBV20-1 with TRBJ2-2; D unresolved. The germline V gene has CDR1 DFQATT and CDR2 SNEGSKA (reference sequence). The V and J ends lost 6 bases and 2 bases respectively, with 10 bases between them. The CDR3 length is 13 residues. CDR3 residues: CSALDQNTGELFF. Written as DNA, the CDR3 is TGCAGTGCCCTGGACCAAAACACCGGGGAGCTGTTTTTT.

The chain combines TRBV7-9 with TRBJ2-7; D is tentatively TRBD1 or TRBD2 (5 bases each). The CDR3 extends over 17 amino acids. V was pared by 1 base and J by 0 bases, with 16 bases between. Germline CDR1 and CDR2: SEHNR and FQNEAQ (reference sequence). The CDR3 DNA reads TGTGCCAGCAGCTTAGATGGTTGGGACCCCAGCTCCTACGAGCAGTACTTC. It specifies CASSLDGWDPSSYEQYF.

The chain is built from TRBV11-2 and TRBJ1-1; D call uncertain. The germline V gene has CDR1 SGHAT and CDR2 FQNNGV. The CDR3 covers 14 residues. Between the trimmed V and J ends, which lost 0 bases and 4 bases, there was a span of 9 bases. CDR3 sequence reads: CASSLDRPSTEAFF. CDR3 bases: TGTGCCAGCAGCTTAGACCGCCCCTCCACTGAAGCTTTCTTT. The variable domain in full, with the rest retrieved from reference TRBV11-2 and TRBJ1-1, is EAGVAQSPRYKIIEKRQSVAFWCNPISGHATLYWYQQILGQGPKLLIQFQNNGVVDDSQLPKDRFSAERLKGVDSTLKIQPAKLEDSAVYLCASSLDRPSTEAFFGQGTRLTVV.

This clonotype was seen more than once but under ten times. The V call is TRBV20-1, the J call TRBJ2-4; the match to TRBD2 covers 7 bases. Germline CDR1 DFQATT, CDR2 SNEGSKA (reference sequence). This CDR3 is built from 18 residues. Trimming at V came to 6 bases and at J to 1 base, leaving 18 bases not matched to a gene. The CDR3, as DNA: TGCAGTGCCAAAACTAGCGCAGTTTTGATTGCCGCCAAAAACATTCAGTACTTC. This encodes CSAKTSAVLIAAKNIQYF.

This clonotype was observed a handful of times. V gene TRBV5-1 combines with J gene TRBJ2-1, with TRBD2 matching over 8 bases. Trimming removed 0 bases from V and 4 bases from J; junction bases left unmatched: 6. CDR1 and CDR2 (germline): SGHRS, YFSETQ. The CDR3 runs 16 residues. This CDR3 reads CASSLAASGSYNEQFF. The DNA for the CDR3 is TGCGCCAGCAGCTTGGCCGCTAGCGGGTCTTACAATGAGCAGTTCTTC.

V and J are TRBV29-1 and TRBJ2-2; 9 bases align to TRBD1. This CDR3 contains 17 residues. The ends lost 0 bases at V and 6 bases at J; junction bases unmatched: 11. Germline CDR1 SQVTM, CDR2 ANQGSEA. This chain's CDR3 is CSVEDRSGQGIAGELFF. CDR3 sequence (DNA): TGCAGCGTTGAAGATCGTTCCGGACAGGGGATAGCCGGGGAGCTGTTTTTT.

There are a few counts of this clonotype. This sequence joins TRBV24-1 and TRBJ2-4; the D gene is possibly TRBD2 (6 bases). Trimming pared 5 bases from V and 8 bases from J, leaving 12 bases between. This CDR3 region has 13 residues. Germline CDR1 reads KGHDR; CDR2 reads SFDVKD. The CDR3 DNA sequence: TGTGCCACCAGTGGGGGGAGGAGGGACATTCAGTACTTC. Amino acid sequence: CATSGGRRDIQYF.

The chain combines TRBV20-1 with TRBJ2-3, with unresolved D. The CDR3 is 17 residues long. The ends were cut back, 0 bases at V and 2 bases at J, with 18 bases in the middle. Per germline, CDR1 DFQATT and CDR2 SNEGSKA (reference sequence). In nucleotides, the CDR3 is TGCAGTGCTAGAGATTGGATTAGACCCCAAGACACAGATACGCAGTATTTT. Amino acid sequence: CSARDWIRPQDTDTQYF.

Comments on this clonotype: A junction end diverges from the germline sequence, so it may reflect a read error. The chain couples TRBV4-1 to TRBJ2-5; D is possibly TRBD1 or TRBD2 (5 bases each). The CDR3 length is 13 residues. Looked up from germline, CDR1 is MGHRA and CDR2 is YSYEKL. CDR3 in amino acids: CASTQEVGWGQYF. In DNA form, the CDR3 reads TGCGCCAGCACCCAAGAGGTGGGCTGGGGGCAGTACTTC.